These T cell receptor beta chains were read from a single sample in a study of regulatory T cells in long-lasting Graves disease. TCRdb independently ran MiXCR on the multiplex PCR reads; one entry per CDR3 protein. The sample holds more than 400,000 distinct CDR3 sequences, 15% to 20% seen once. The same data also contributed to another study, on T cells in Graves' hyperthyroidism and ophthalmopathy.

The sequencing here drew on peripheral blood mononuclear cells (PBMCs), taken at new diagnosis, from a patient treated with antithyroid drugs. The receptors were sampled from a man aged 40-50 years with Graves disease. Both conserved end residues are part of each CDR3. The D gene is left open where the match is weak. Not all rows give a size; the values are once, few, many and, for expanded clones, a class.

j_call	d_call	v_call	clone_size	cdr3_nt	cdr3_aa
TRBJ1-3	-	TRBV5-1	-	TGCGCCAGCAGCTTAGAGTCTGGAAACACCATATATTTT	CASSLESGNTIYF
TRBJ2-5	-	TRBV4-2	many	TGTGCCAGCAGCCAAGGAGGCTCCACGTACCAAGAGACCCAGTACTTC	CASSQGGSTYQETQYF
TRBJ1-2	-	TRBV12-3/TRBV12-4	-	TGTGCCAGCAGCGACCACCAAGGGAGTAGCTTTTATGGCTACACCTTC	CASSDHQGSSFYGYTF
TRBJ2-7	TRBD1	TRBV5-5	-	TGTGCCAGCAGCTACCGGGACAGGGGGTACAGGGAGTCCTACGAGCAGTACTTC	CASSYRDRGYRESYEQYF
TRBJ2-1	TRBD2	TRBV7-9	-	TGTGCCAGCAGCCCGCCCGGACTAGCGGTACGTCAGTTCTTC	CASSPPGLAVRQFF
TRBJ2-7	TRBD2	TRBV20-1	many	TGCAGTGTTCCGGGACTAGCGAACTACGAGCAGTACTTC	CSVPGLANYEQYF
TRBJ2-2	-	TRBV7-9	few	TGTGCCAGCAGCTTAGGGACTTCCACCGGGGAGCTGTTTTTT	CASSLGTSTGELFF
TRBJ2-7	TRBD1	TRBV28	many	TGTGCCACCGGGACAGGGGGCGGGGAGCAGTACTTC	CATGTGGGEQYF
TRBJ2-3	-	TRBV29-1	-	TGCAGCGTTGAACCAGGAAGCACAGATACGCAGTATTTT	CSVEPGSTDTQYF
TRBJ2-1	-	TRBV28	few	TGTGCCAGCAGCTGGCTGACAGAGCAGTTCTTC	CASSWLTEQFF
TRBJ2-1	-	TRBV3-1	many	TGTGCCAGCAGCCAAGATGCTGTTAAGCGGGCCTACAATGAGCAGTTCTTC	CASSQDAVKRAYNEQFF
TRBJ2-3	-	TRBV3-1	many	TGTGCCAGCAGCCCCTTGCATGGGGCGCATGATACGCAGTATTTT	CASSPLHGAHDTQYF
TRBJ1-4	-	TRBV3-1	many	TGTGCCAGCAGCCCCTGGCAGTCCAATGAAAAACTGTTTTTT	CASSPWQSNEKLFF
TRBJ2-7	-	TRBV7-2	-	TGTGCCAGCACCCTGTTCCGGGGCAGCTCCACCTACGAGCAGTACTTC	CASTLFRGSSTYEQYF
TRBJ2-2	-	TRBV12-3/TRBV12-4	many	TGTGCCAGCAGCCCCAGGGACCCCGGGGAGCTGTTTTTT	CASSPRDPGELFF
TRBJ2-4	-	TRBV29-1	-	-	CSIEEAVAGGTYF
TRBJ2-5	TRBD2	TRBV4-1	-	TGCGCCAGCAGCCAAGATGGCAGCGGGGTGGAGACCCAGTACTTC	CASSQDGSGVETQYF
TRBJ1-1	-	TRBV2	-	TGTGCCACCTCAGGGAAGAATGAAGCTTTCTTT	CATSGKNEAFF
TRBJ1-1	-	TRBV12-5	many	TGTGCTAGTGGCCCGGTGAGTGGGCCTCAAACATGGAACACTGAAGCTTTCTTT	CASGPVSGPQTWNTEAFF
TRBJ2-7	TRBD1	TRBV20-1	-	TGCAGTGCTGCGGACAGGGGGGAAGAGCAGTACTTC	CSAADRGEEQYF
TRBJ2-7	TRBD1	TRBV5-6	-	TGTGCCAGCAGCTTGGTCGGGGACAGGTCCTACGAGCAGTACTTC	CASSLVGDRSYEQYF
TRBJ1-1	TRBD1	TRBV10-3	many	TGTGCCATCAATCCAGGGGGAAGGAACACTGAAGCTTTCTTT	CAINPGGRNTEAFF
TRBJ2-2	TRBD2	TRBV18	many	TGTGCCAGCTCACGCGGGAGAGACACCGGGGAGCTGTTTTTT	CASSRGRDTGELFF
TRBJ1-2	-	TRBV20-1	many	TGCAGTGCACTAAGCTTCAAGGGGGGGATCTATGGCTACACCTTC	CSALSFKGGIYGYTF
TRBJ2-1	-	TRBV24-1	few	TGTGCCACTCGTAGCGGTTCTAACAATGAGCAGTTCTTC	CATRSGSNNEQFF
TRBJ2-7	TRBD2	TRBV20-1	many	TGCAGTGCTAGAGATCCCGCGGGAGGGCCATATGAGCAGTACTTC	CSARDPAGGPYEQYF
TRBJ2-5	TRBD2	TRBV27	-	TGTGCCAGCAGCCCTACGGGACTAGTAAGGGAGACCCAGTACTTC	CASSPTGLVRETQYF
TRBJ2-5	-	TRBV30	many	TGTGCCTGGAATGGCGGGATTGAGGAGACCCAGTACTTC	CAWNGGIEETQYF
TRBJ1-5	-	TRBV7-8	many	TGTGCCAGCAGCTCCGCGGGGGGTAGGAGCAATCAGCCCCAGCATTTT	CASSSAGGRSNQPQHF
TRBJ2-1	TRBD2	TRBV5-1	few	TGCGCCAGCAAAAGACTAGCGGGAAACAATGAGCAGTTCTTC	CASKRLAGNNEQFF
TRBJ2-1	-	TRBV5-1	many	TGCGCCAGCAGCTTGACAGGACATACCTACAATGAGCAGTTCTTC	CASSLTGHTYNEQFF
TRBJ2-3	-	TRBV24-1	-	TGTGCCACCAGTGATGTAGGGAGAACAGATACGCAGTATTTT	CATSDVGRTDTQYF
TRBJ2-2	-	TRBV11-2	many	TGTGCCAGCAGCTTAGCTCATGGGGAGCTGTTTTTT	CASSLAHGELFF
TRBJ2-7	-	TRBV28	-	TGTGCCAGCACCGACATAAGCTCCTACGAGCAGTACTTC	CASTDISSYEQYF
TRBJ2-1	-	TRBV19	-	TGTGCCAGATATTTTTATGAGCAGTTCTTC	CARYFYEQFF
TRBJ1-5	TRBD1	TRBV28	few	TGTGCCAGCAGTTTATCCATGGGGACAGGTCTTTTGGATCGGTCCCAGCATTTT	CASSLSMGTGLLDRSQHF
TRBJ2-5	-	TRBV29-1	many	TGCAGCGTGGGGGAGACCCAGTACTTC	CSVGETQYF
TRBJ1-2	-	TRBV20-1	many	TGCAGTGCAATCCCGCAGGATAAGATGGGAGGCTACACCTTC	CSAIPQDKMGGYTF
TRBJ2-2	-	TRBV19	few	TGTGCCAGTAGTGCCAGGGCGCGAGGCACCGGGGAGCTGTTTTTT	CASSARARGTGELFF
TRBJ1-1	-	TRBV28	-	TGTGCCAGCAGTTACCCTGGACAGAACACTGAAGCTTTCTTT	CASSYPGQNTEAFF
TRBJ2-3	-	TRBV28	many	TGTGCCAGCAGCCCCACAATAGATACGCAGTATTTT	CASSPTIDTQYF